This T cell receptor (beta chain) appears in the sequencing data of a study of blood T cell repertoires in COVID-19. About the research overall: PBMCs, B-cell-depleted T cells, or T cells provided the cDNA or gDNA that made up the material.

V lost 6 bases and J lost 6, with 14 bases in between. Germline CDR1 is MDHEN and CDR2 is SYDVKM. The CDR3 covers 13 residues. This table comes from immunoSEQ multiplex PCR, and its TCRdb copy is limited to in-frame clones, with some not included. The table records approximately 130,000 clones, around four fifths of them present only once. Input material: peripheral blood. The V call is TRBV28, the J call TRBJ1-2, with D perhaps matching TRBD1 (6 bases). This clonotype was obtained from a man older than 75 with acute or convalescent COVID-19. The CDR3 DNA reads TGTGCCAGCAGGCCCACAGGGCTCGATGGCTACACCTTC. It specifies CASRPTGLDGYTF.